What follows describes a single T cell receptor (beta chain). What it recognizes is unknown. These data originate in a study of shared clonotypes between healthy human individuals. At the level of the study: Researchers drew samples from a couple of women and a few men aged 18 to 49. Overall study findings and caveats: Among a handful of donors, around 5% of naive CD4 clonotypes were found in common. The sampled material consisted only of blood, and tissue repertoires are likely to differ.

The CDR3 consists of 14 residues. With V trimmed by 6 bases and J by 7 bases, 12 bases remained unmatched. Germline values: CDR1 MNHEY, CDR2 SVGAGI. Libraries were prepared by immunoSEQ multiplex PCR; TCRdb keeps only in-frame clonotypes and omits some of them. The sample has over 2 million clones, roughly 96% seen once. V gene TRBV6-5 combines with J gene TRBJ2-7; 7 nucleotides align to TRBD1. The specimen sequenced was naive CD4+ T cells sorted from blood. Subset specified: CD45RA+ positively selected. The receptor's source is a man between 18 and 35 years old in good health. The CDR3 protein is CASSTRQGMGEQYF. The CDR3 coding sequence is TGTGCCAGCAGCACACGACAGGGTATGGGAGAGCAGTACTTC.